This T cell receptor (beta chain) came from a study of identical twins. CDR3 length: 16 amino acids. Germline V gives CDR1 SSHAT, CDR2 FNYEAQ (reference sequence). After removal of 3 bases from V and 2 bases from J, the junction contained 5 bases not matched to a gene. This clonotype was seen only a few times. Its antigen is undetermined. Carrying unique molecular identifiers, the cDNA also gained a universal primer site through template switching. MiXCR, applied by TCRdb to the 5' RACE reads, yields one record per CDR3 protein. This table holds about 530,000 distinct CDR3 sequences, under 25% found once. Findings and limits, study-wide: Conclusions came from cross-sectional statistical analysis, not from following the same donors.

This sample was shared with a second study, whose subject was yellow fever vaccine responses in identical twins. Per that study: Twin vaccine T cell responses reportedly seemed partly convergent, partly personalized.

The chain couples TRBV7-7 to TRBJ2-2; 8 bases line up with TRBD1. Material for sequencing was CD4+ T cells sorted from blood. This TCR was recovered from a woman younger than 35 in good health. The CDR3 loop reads CASSFGRGRNTGELFF. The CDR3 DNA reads TGTGCCAGCAGCTTTGGCAGGGGGCGTAACACCGGGGAGCTGTTTTTT.